The 30 T cell receptor beta chains presented below share a single source sample, sequenced in a study of patients and donors after allogeneic stem cell transplantation. Each CDR3 protein gets one entry after TCRdb re-called the RT-PCR reads with MiXCR. The sample lists approximately 38,000 distinct CDR3 sequences; more than 30% were seen once. The sample taken for sequencing was blood, either unsorted or a sorted T cell fraction (not recorded which). All receptors come from a human donor who was either an allogeneic HSCT recipient or a stem cell or donor lymphocyte infusion donor (not recorded which). It is not recorded whose cells these are; they may come from a transplant donor.

CDR3 region: CASSTLWTVNEQFF. CDR3 in DNA: TGTGCCAGCAGCACCCTTTGGACTGTCAATGAGCAGTTCTTC. The chain combines TRBV5-6 with TRBJ2-1; TRBD2 is a possible D gene (5 bases). Trimming removed 4 bases from V and 6 bases from J, with 14 bases in between. The CDR3 is 14 amino acids. CDR1 is SGHDT and CDR2 is YYEEEE in the germline V gene.

CDR3 sequence reads: CASSPGPWTYSNQPQHF. DNA for the CDR3: TGTGCCAGCAGCCCGGGACCCTGGACGTATAGCAATCAGCCCCAGCATTTT. The chain couples TRBV7-2 to TRBJ1-5, with a tentative D call TRBD1 (5 bases). This CDR3 has 17 residues. Germline values: CDR1 SGHTA, CDR2 FQGNSA. V lost 5 bases, J lost 0 bases, and 17 bases lay in between.

This clonotype turned up a few times. The chain links TRBV6-6 to TRBJ2-3; 13 nucleotides line up with TRBD2. Germline V gene data show CDR1 as MNHNY and CDR2 as SVGAGI (reference sequence). The CDR3 is 17 residues long. V trimming: 2 bases; J trimming: 2 bases; junction bases outside the gene matches: 4. In DNA, the CDR3 is TGTGCCAGCAGTTACCGAGGACTAGCGGGAGCCACAGATACGCAGTATTTT. It yields the protein CASSYRGLAGATDTQYF.

The chain recombines TRBV4-1 with TRBJ1-1; D is perhaps TRBD1 (5 bases). Germline values: CDR1 MGHRA, CDR2 YSYEKL. CDR3 length: 15 residues. Trimming cost V 1 base and J 4 bases, with 13 bases left between them. CDR3 in amino acids: CASSQGGRRITEAFF. The CDR3 bases are TGCGCCAGCAGCCAAGGGGGACGGCGGATCACTGAAGCTTTCTTT.

The genes are TRBV12-3 or TRBV12-4 and TRBJ2-5, with unresolved D. Trimming took 0 bases from V and 1 from J, leaving 12 bases between them. The CDR3 extends over 16 amino acids. For the CDR3, the DNA is TGTGCCAGCAGTTTAGCGCGAGGAGAGACCCAAGAGACCCAGTACTTC. Translating gives CASSLARGETQETQYF.

The J gene is TRBJ1-1, the V gene TRBV2; no clear D gene. Per germline, CDR1 SNHLY and CDR2 FYNNEI. The CDR3 runs 15 residues. Trimming removed 3 bases at V and 3 bases at J, with 14 bases between. CDR3 nucleotide sequence: TGTGCCAGCAGTGAGAATCGTGGGGTCTACACTGAAGCTTTCTTT. Its protein is CASSENRGVYTEAFF.

The chain has TRBV4-3 and TRBJ1-5; unclear D gene. This CDR3 contains 14 residues. The V gene lost 0 bases and the J gene lost 1 base, with 4 bases spanning the gap. Germline V gene data show CDR1 as LGHNA and CDR2 as YSLEER. The CDR3 DNA reads TGCGCCAGCAGCCAAGACAGCAGCAATCAGCCCCAGCATTTT. Translation gives CASSQDSSNQPQHF.

The rearrangement joins TRBV12-3 or TRBV12-4 to TRBJ1-2; TRBD1 matches 7 bases. J lost 5 bases, V lost 5 bases, and 8 bases had no gene match. This CDR3 is built from 14 residues. The CDR3 coding sequence is TGTGCCAGCAGTGCGACAGGGAGAAAGTATGGCTACACCTTC. The encoded protein is CASSATGRKYGYTF.

The chain has TRBV2 and TRBJ2-3; D is undetermined. V lost 6 bases, J lost 6 bases, and 10 bases lay in between. This CDR3 has 12 amino acids. Germline-derived CDR1 and CDR2 are SNHLY and FYNNEI. The CDR3 here is CASSRVGDTQYF. The CDR3 DNA reads TGTGCCAGCAGCCGAGTGGGGGATACGCAGTATTTT.

V and J are TRBV28 and TRBJ2-2; maybe TRBD2 (5 bases). Germline V gene lookup returns CDR1 MDHEN and CDR2 SYDVKM. Trimming shortened V by 3 bases and J by 3 bases, and 11 bases separated the two germline ends. This CDR3 region has 15 residues. Written as DNA, the CDR3 is TGTGCCAGCAGTTTGCGGCGGGCTTACACCGGGGAGCTGTTTTTT. Its protein product is CASSLRRAYTGELFF.

This clonotype showed up many times. The rearrangement joins TRBV12-3 or TRBV12-4 to TRBJ1-1; D gene ambiguous. V shed 3 bases and J shed 6 bases, with 14 bases lying between them. The CDR3 covers 14 residues. The CDR3 reads CASSFLSGFPEAFF. The DNA for the CDR3 is TGTGCCAGCAGTTTTTTGTCTGGGTTCCCTGAAGCTTTCTTT.

V usage is TRBV12-3 or TRBV12-4 and J usage is TRBJ2-5; 12 bases match TRBD2. V lost 5 bases and J lost 3; bases outside the gene matches: 7. This CDR3 spans 16 amino acids. The CDR3 coding sequence is TGTGCCAGCAGTCCTTTAGCTAGCGGGAGGGAAGAGACCCAGTACTTC. Encoded protein: CASSPLASGREETQYF.

The chain carries TRBV7-9 and TRBJ2-2; 14 bases match TRBD2. The germline CDR1 and CDR2 sequences are SEHNR and FQNEAQ (reference sequence). This CDR3 is built from 17 residues. After removal of 5 bases from V and 11 bases from J, the junction contained 13 bases not matched to a gene. CDR3 coding DNA: TGTGCCAGCAGCACTACCCCACCGGGACTAGCGGGAGACGAGCTGTTTTTT. It codes for CASSTTPPGLAGDELFF.

V and J are TRBV20-1 and TRBJ2-3, with no clear D. V lost 4 bases and J lost 5, with 10 bases in between. This CDR3 has 12 residues. Germline V gives CDR1 DFQATT, CDR2 SNEGSKA (reference sequence). The CDR3, as DNA: TGCAGTGCTATTCGGGTCGGAGATACGCAGTATTTT. Its protein is CSAIRVGDTQYF.

The DNA for the CDR3 is TGCAGTGCTTTAAGGGCATTGGGGATTGATGAAAAACTGTTTTTT. Protein product: CSALRALGIDEKLFF. The chain uses TRBV20-1 and TRBJ1-4; D call uncertain. The V end was cut by 5 bases, the J end by 6 bases, with 19 bases between. From germline, CDR1 is DFQATT and CDR2 SNEGSKA (reference sequence). This CDR3 is built from 15 residues.

This clonotype appeared many times. V gene TRBV24-1 combines with J gene TRBJ2-7; 11 bases fit TRBD2. The CDR3 sequence is 16 residues long. V lost 2 bases, J lost 3 bases, and 5 bases stayed unmatched. Germline values: CDR1 KGHDR, CDR2 SFDVKD. CDR3 protein: CATSDSGLAEIYEQYF. The DNA for the CDR3 is TGTGCCACCAGTGATTCGGGACTAGCGGAGATCTACGAGCAGTACTTC.

The gene calls are TRBV7-2 and TRBJ1-5; 8 bases align to TRBD1. Germline assignment: CDR1 SGHTA and CDR2 FQGNSA. The CDR3 runs 15 residues. The junction had 13 bases not matched to a gene; V was cut back by 5 bases and J by 10 bases. The CDR3, as DNA: TGTGCCAGCAGCCGCGGAACCGGGACAGGCGGCCCCCAGCATTTT. This translates into CASSRGTGTGGPQHF.

The V and J genes are TRBV6-2 or TRBV6-3 and TRBJ2-3; D gene unclear. Looked up from germline, CDR1 is MNHEY and CDR2 is SVGEGT. Trimming shortened V by 6 bases and J by 4 bases, and 14 bases separated the two germline ends. The CDR3 has 14 amino acids. CDR3 coding DNA: TGTGCCAGCAGCCCTCCTATCCGGGCAGATACGCAGTATTTT. Encoded protein: CASSPPIRADTQYF.

This clonotype was recorded a few times. The V gene is TRBV4-1, the J gene TRBJ1-3; D gene ambiguous. V dropped 1 base and J dropped 3 bases, with 25 bases sitting between them. Germline loops: CDR1 MGHRA, CDR2 YSYEKL. This CDR3 spans 20 amino acids. The CDR3, as DNA: TGCGCCAGCAGCCAAGGACCCTCTCTACCAACGGTGCCGGTTGGAAACACCATATATTTT. Translated, it gives CASSQGPSLPTVPVGNTIYF.

This chain joins TRBV5-1 and TRBJ1-3; possible D gene TRBD1, 5 bases. Trimming cost V 2 bases and J 2 bases, with 11 bases left between them. Germline CDR1 is SGHRS and CDR2 is YFSETQ. This CDR3 has 15 residues. The CDR3 here is CASSFGAGTGNTIYF. The CDR3 nucleotides read TGCGCCAGCAGCTTCGGTGCAGGGACTGGAAACACCATATATTTT.

V usage is TRBV5-1 and J usage is TRBJ1-5, with 7 bases that match TRBD1. This CDR3 is built from 15 residues. V shed 2 bases and J 4 bases; nucleotides not matched to a gene: 6. Looked up from germline, CDR1 is SGHRS and CDR2 is YFSETQ. The CDR3 spells CASSLGQEKNQPQHF. The CDR3 DNA sequence: TGCGCCAGCAGCTTAGGACAGGAAAAAAATCAGCCCCAGCATTTT.

This clonotype turned up a few times. The chain recombines TRBV20-1 with TRBJ2-6; D perhaps matches TRBD1 (5 bases). Trimming left V 5 bases short and J 3 bases short, with 11 bases between. Germline V gene sequence: CDR1 DFQATT, CDR2 SNEGSKA (reference sequence). The CDR3 covers 14 residues. Written as DNA, the CDR3 is TGCAGTGCTGCTAGGGGTGATGGGGCCAACGTCCTGACTTTC. This gives the protein CSAARGDGANVLTF.

This clonotype was seen a few times. This chain joins TRBV20-1 and TRBJ1-3, with 11 bases that match TRBD1. The V gene's germline CDR1 is DFQATT and CDR2 SNEGSKA (reference sequence). The CDR3 has 12 residues. J was trimmed by 8 bases and V by 5 bases; bases with no gene match: 2. This CDR3 reads CSAGQGADTIYF. CDR3 sequence (DNA): TGCAGTGCTGGACAGGGGGCTGACACCATATATTTT.

The chain joins TRBV5-1 to TRBJ2-2, with D perhaps matching TRBD1 or TRBD2 (5 bases each). The CDR3 totals 15 residues. V was pared by 3 bases and J by 1 base, with 10 bases between. Per the germline V gene, CDR1 is SGHRS and CDR2 is YFSETQ. The CDR3 region has the DNA TGCGCCAGCAGCTCCGGGACGGTGAACACCGGGGAGCTGTTTTTT. Translation gives CASSSGTVNTGELFF.

This clonotype was found a few times. The V call is TRBV5-1, the J call TRBJ2-2; weak D call: TRBD2 (6 bases). Trimming pared 3 bases from V and 4 bases from J, leaving 13 bases between. This CDR3 has 15 residues. In germline, CDR1 is SGHRS, CDR2 YFSETQ. This chain's CDR3 is CASSSRLDGTGELFF. The CDR3 DNA reads as TGCGCCAGCAGCTCCCGACTAGATGGCACCGGGGAGCTGTTTTTT. The variable domain in full, completed from reference TRBV5-1 and TRBJ2-2, reads KAGVTQTPRYLIKTRGQQVTLSCSPISGHRSVSWYQQTPGQGLQFLFEYFSETQRNKGNFPGRFSGRQFSNSRSEMNVSTLELGDSALYLCASSSRLDGTGELFFGEGSRLTVL.

CDR3 protein: CSVTGTYEQYF. CDR3 coding DNA: TGCAGCGTGACAGGTACCTACGAGCAGTACTTC. The chain employs TRBV29-1 and TRBJ2-7, with D tentatively TRBD1 (6 bases). This CDR3 comprises 11 residues. The V end lost 6 bases, the J end lost 2 bases, and 8 bases lay between the germline ends. CDR1 is SQVTM, CDR2 ANQGSEA, per germline.

The sample holds a few counts of this clonotype. V and J are TRBV29-1 and TRBJ1-2; no reliable D call. Per the germline V gene, CDR1 is SQVTM and CDR2 is ANQGSEA. CDR3 length: 13 residues. V shed 0 bases and J shed 5 bases, with 10 bases lying between them. Here the CDR3 reads CSVEDSASYGYTF. CDR3 nucleotides: TGCAGCGTTGAAGATTCGGCGTCGTATGGCTACACCTTC.

The chain uses TRBV5-5 and TRBJ2-7, with 7 bases matching TRBD1. The CDR3 spans 12 residues. Germline loops: CDR1 SGHKS, CDR2 YYEKEE (reference sequence). J lost 6 bases, V lost 2 bases, and 2 bases had no gene match. CDR3 sequence (DNA): TGTGCCAGCAGCTTCAGACAGGGCGAGCAGTACTTC. Protein product: CASSFRQGEQYF.

The rearrangement joins TRBV18 to TRBJ2-3, with a possible D match to TRBD2 (6 bases). Trimming took 1 base from V and 9 from J, leaving 11 bases between them. This CDR3 has 13 residues. Looked up from germline, CDR1 is KGHSH and CDR2 is LQKENI. CDR3 sequence reads: CASSPQGLETQYF. In nucleotides, the CDR3 is TGTGCCAGCTCACCACAGGGACTTGAGACGCAGTATTTT. The variable domain in full, completed from reference TRBV18 and TRBJ2-3, reads NAGVMQNPRHLVRRRGQEARLRCSPMKGHSHVYWYRQLPEEGLKFMVYLQKENIIDESGMPKERFSAEFPKEGPSILRIQQVVRGDSAAYFCASSPQGLETQYFGPGTRLTVL.

The chain combines TRBV12-3 or TRBV12-4 with TRBJ1-2; 8 bases agree with TRBD1. Trimming cost V 6 bases and J 4 bases; bases outside gene matches: 10. CDR3 length equals 15 residues. The CDR3, as DNA: TGTGCCAGCAGCCAGGGGGCCAGGGGGTTCTATGGCTACACCTTC. Protein sequence: CASSQGARGFYGYTF.